A single sample is the source of the 19 T cell receptor beta chains below, sequenced in a study of blood T cell repertoires in COVID-19. Sequenced by immunoSEQ multiplex PCR; TCRdb stores in-frame clones only, minus some. The sample holds 100,000 to 150,000 clones; 70% to 90% are singletons and the top ten take 10% to 13%. The sample taken for sequencing was peripheral blood. These receptors all come from a man aged 50-60 years with acute or convalescent COVID-19.

CDR3 DNA: TGTGCCAGCAGTAGGACTGTGAATCAGCCCCAGCATTTT. Protein product: CASSRTVNQPQHF. The rearrangement links TRBV6-5 to TRBJ1-5; no clear D. V was shortened by 5 bases and J by 4 bases, with 9 bases between the two germline ends. This CDR3 spans 13 amino acids. CDR1 is MNHEY and CDR2 is SVGAGI in the germline V gene.

This clone was detected only once. The chain couples TRBV10-3 to TRBJ1-2; D is possibly TRBD1 (6 bases). CDR3 size: 11 residues. The V end was cut by 3 bases, the J end by 10 bases, with 9 bases between. CDR1 ENHRY and CDR2 SYGVKD come from the germline V gene. DNA for the CDR3: TGTGCCATCAGTGAAGGGGGGGACTACACCTTC. Encoded protein: CAISEGGDYTF.

This sequence joins TRBV7-9 and TRBJ2-1, with D hard to call. This CDR3 is built from 16 residues. CDR1 is SEHNR and CDR2 is FQNEAQ in the germline V gene (reference sequence). Trimming pared 3 bases from V and 0 bases from J, leaving 12 bases between. CDR3 DNA sequence: TGTGCCAGCAGCTTCCGGTCTCTAAGCTCCTACAATGAGCAGTTCTTC. Protein product: CASSFRSLSSYNEQFF.

The J gene is TRBJ2-1, the V gene TRBV9, with D possibly TRBD1 on 6 matching bases. V was pared by 5 bases and J by 5 bases, with 17 bases between. The CDR3 totals 15 residues. Germline V gene sequence: CDR1 SGDLS, CDR2 YYNGEE. CDR3 DNA sequence: TGTGCCAGCAGTCGCCGGGACACTTCGGACAATGAGCAGTTCTTC. It codes for CASSRRDTSDNEQFF.

The V call is TRBV11-2, the J call TRBJ2-3; D is possibly TRBD1 (6 bases). The CDR3 length is 18 residues. V gave up 5 bases and J gave up 3 bases, with 24 bases separating them. Looked up from germline, CDR1 is SGHAT and CDR2 is FQNNGV. The CDR3 DNA reads TGTGCCAGCAGCCCCGTCGTGGGGGCGTCCCCCCCGACAGATACGCAGTATTTT. Its protein is CASSPVVGASPPTDTQYF.

The chain couples TRBV9 to TRBJ1-1, with a possible D match to TRBD1 (6 bases). Between the trimmed V and J ends, which lost 3 bases and 1 base, there was a span of 13 bases. Per the germline V gene, CDR1 is SGDLS and CDR2 is YYNGEE. The CDR3 spans 15 residues. This CDR3 is CASSALGQSNTEAFF. The CDR3 nucleotides are TGTGCCAGCAGCGCCCTGGGACAATCGAACACTGAAGCTTTCTTT. Full variable domain (missing parts from reference TRBV9 and TRBJ1-1): DSGVTQTPKHLITATGQRVTLRCSPRSGDLSVYWYQQSLDQGLQFLIQYYNGEERAKGNILERFSAQQFPDLHSELNLSSLELGDSALYFCASSALGQSNTEAFFGQGTRLTVV.

This chain links TRBV5-6 with TRBJ1-1, with 7 bases aligning to TRBD1. Trimming at V came to 7 bases and at J to 4 bases, leaving 7 bases not matched to a gene. Germline CDR1 SGHDT, CDR2 YYEEEE. The CDR3 runs 13 residues. CDR3 sequence: CASASQGSTEAFF. In nucleotides, the CDR3 is TGTGCCAGCGCCTCACAGGGGAGCACTGAAGCTTTCTTT.

The chain combines TRBV5-1 with TRBJ1-3; D is undetermined. V lost 4 bases and J 0 bases, leaving 14 bases between the germline ends. Germline CDR1 SGHRS, CDR2 YFSETQ. The CDR3 contains 16 residues. This CDR3 is CASSGGDRFSGNTIYF. The CDR3 nucleotides are TGCGCCAGCAGCGGAGGAGACCGTTTCTCTGGAAACACCATATATTTT.

This chain connects TRBV19 to TRBJ2-1; 7 bases map to TRBD2. The length of the CDR3 is 13 residues. CDR1 LNHDA and CDR2 SQIVND come from the germline V gene (reference sequence). V trimming: 9 bases; J trimming: 10 bases; junction bases outside the gene matches: 12. CDR3 residues: CASSRGRETEQFF. The CDR3 DNA reads as TGTGCCAGCAGCAGAGGGCGGGAGACCGAGCAGTTCTTC. Full variable domain (rest looked up from reference TRBV19 and TRBJ2-1): DGGITQSPKYLFRKEGQNVTLSCEQNLNHDAMYWYRQDPGQGLRLIYYSQIVNDFQKGDIAEGYSVSREKKESFPLTVTSAQKNPTAFYLCASSRGRETEQFFGPGTRLTVL.

The gene calls are TRBV10-3 and TRBJ1-2; 7 bases agree with TRBD1. The CDR3 extends over 15 amino acids. CDR1 and CDR2 from the germline V gene are ENHRY and SYGVKD. The ends lost 0 bases at V and 8 bases at J; junction bases unmatched: 9. The CDR3 coding sequence is TGTGCCATCAGTGAGTCAAGGTCATACAGGGGCGGCTACACCTTC. The encoded protein is CAISESRSYRGGYTF.

V and J are TRBV6-5 and TRBJ2-1, with D maybe TRBD2 (6 bases). Germline values: CDR1 MNHEY, CDR2 SVGAGI. The CDR3 totals 15 residues. V dropped 5 bases and J dropped 4 bases, with 15 bases sitting between them. CDR3 region: CASSPGIAAYNEQFF. Here the CDR3 DNA reads TGTGCCAGCAGTCCCGGGATAGCGGCATACAATGAGCAGTTCTTC.

The chain uses TRBV30 and TRBJ1-6; a weak D match, TRBD1 (5 bases). CDR3 length: 15 amino acids. Germline V gene lookup returns CDR1 GTSNPN and CDR2 SVGIG (reference sequence). CDR3 sequence: CAYGHLSSYNSPLHF. The CDR3 DNA follows: TGTGCTTACGGACATCTGAGCTCCTATAATTCACCCCTCCACTTT.

The chain joins TRBV7-9 to TRBJ1-2, with D tentatively TRBD1 (6 bases). This CDR3 has 16 residues. The ends were cut back, 3 bases at V and 5 bases at J, with 19 bases in the middle. Germline assignment: CDR1 SEHNR and CDR2 FQNEAQ (reference sequence). The CDR3 protein is CASSLDRGDIGYGYTF. CDR3 DNA: TGTGCCAGCAGCTTGGACAGAGGGGATATTGGATATGGCTACACCTTC.

This chain connects TRBV7-2 to TRBJ1-1, with D perhaps TRBD1 (6 bases). V lost 5 bases and J 2 bases, leaving 15 bases between the germline ends. Germline CDR1 is SGHTA and CDR2 is FQGNSA. The CDR3 is made up of 15 amino acids. CDR3 region: CASSLTGQPNTEAFF. For the CDR3, the DNA is TGTGCCAGCAGCCTAACCGGACAGCCCAACACTGAAGCTTTCTTT. Based on the CDR3 plus reference TRBV7-2 and TRBJ1-1, the full variable domain is GAGVSQSPSNKVTEKGKDVELRCDPISGHTALYWYRQSLGQGLEFLIYFQGNSAPDKSGLPSDRFSAERTGGSVSTLTIQRTQQEDSAVYLCASSLTGQPNTEAFFGQGTRLTVV.

This clone was counted only a few times. The chain joins TRBV7-2 to TRBJ2-7, with 9 nucleotides matching TRBD1. The CDR3 runs to 15 residues. The V gene's germline CDR1 is SGHTA and CDR2 FQGNSA. Trimming removed 5 bases from V and 5 bases from J; junction bases left unmatched: 10. DNA for the CDR3: TGTGCCAGCAGCCGCTCGCGGGACAGGGTCGACGAGCAGTACTTC. Residues: CASSRSRDRVDEQYF.

The rearrangement joins TRBV5-1 to TRBJ2-7; 9 bases map to TRBD1. The CDR3 has 13 residues. Germline CDR1 SGHRS, CDR2 YFSETQ. Trimming at V came to 2 bases and at J to 6 bases, leaving 3 bases not matched to a gene. CDR3: CASSFGTGPEQYF. The CDR3 bases are TGCGCCAGCAGCTTTGGGACAGGGCCCGAGCAGTACTTC.

The V call is TRBV19, the J call TRBJ1-5; 7 positions agree with TRBD1. The germline V gene has CDR1 LNHDA and CDR2 SQIVND (reference sequence). After removal of 5 bases from V and 4 bases from J, the junction contained 2 bases not matched to a gene. This CDR3 region has 13 residues. DNA for the CDR3: TGTGCCAGTAGTCCGGACAGGAATCAGCCCCAGCATTTT. Its protein is CASSPDRNQPQHF.

The CDR3 region has the DNA TGTGCCAGCAGCCCCCGGGACAGGGGATGGAATGGCTACACCTTC. Its translation is CASSPRDRGWNGYTF. J is TRBJ1-2 and V is TRBV3-1 (or the pseudogene TRBV3-2); TRBD1 aligns across 10 bases. Germline CDR1 and CDR2: LGHDT and YNNKEL (reference sequence). The V and J ends lost 4 bases and 6 bases, in that order; junction bases with no gene match: 8. The CDR3 extends over 15 amino acids.

The gene calls are TRBV27 and TRBJ1-2; a weak D match, TRBD1 (5 bases). Germline CDR1 and CDR2: MNHEY and SMNVEV (reference sequence). The germline V and J ends were trimmed by 6 bases and 2 bases, with 25 bases remaining between them. The CDR3 sequence is 18 residues long. The CDR3 reads CASSSLQALAGENYGYTF. For the CDR3, the DNA is TGTGCCAGCAGCTCCTTACAGGCCCTCGCGGGGGAAAACTATGGCTACACCTTC.